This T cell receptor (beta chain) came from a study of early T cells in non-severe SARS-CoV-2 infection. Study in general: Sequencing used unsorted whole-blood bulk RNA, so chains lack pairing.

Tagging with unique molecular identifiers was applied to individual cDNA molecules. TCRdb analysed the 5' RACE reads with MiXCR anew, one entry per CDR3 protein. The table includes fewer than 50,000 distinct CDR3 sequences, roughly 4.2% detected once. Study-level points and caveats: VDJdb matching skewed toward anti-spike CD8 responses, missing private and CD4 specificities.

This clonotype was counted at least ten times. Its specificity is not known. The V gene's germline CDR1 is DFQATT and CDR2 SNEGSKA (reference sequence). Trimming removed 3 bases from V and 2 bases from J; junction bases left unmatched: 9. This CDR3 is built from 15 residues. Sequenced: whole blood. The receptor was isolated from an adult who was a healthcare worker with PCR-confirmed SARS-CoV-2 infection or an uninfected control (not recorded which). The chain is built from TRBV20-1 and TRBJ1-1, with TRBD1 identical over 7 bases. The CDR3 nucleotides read TGCAGTGCTAGGTCCCCGGGACAGTCAAACACTGAAGCTTTCTTT. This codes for CSARSPGQSNTEAFF.